The 14 T cell receptor beta chains below come from one sample, sequenced in a study of cytomegalovirus exposure and HLA in healthy donors (dated by TCRdb to 2016 to 2017). The library relied on the immunoSEQ multiplex PCR assay. For the multiplex PCR, a mixture combining 60 forward primers for TCR Vbeta segments and 13 reverse primers for TCR Jbeta segments was used. Entries here come from immuneACCESS through TCRdb and include only in-frame sequences with V and J called. Some clones fail to appear in such tables; in the studies checked, an unresolved V gene covers under half of the shortfall, and the cause of the remainder is unknown. The sample profile shows 200,000 to 250,000 clones; roughly 80% of them were found once. The ten top clones hold 2.5% to 3.5% of the sample. Sequencing was done on a sample of PBMCs. The source is a woman aged 35 to 49 in good health and CMV-seronegative.

J is TRBJ2-7 and V is TRBV15; the D is unclear. The CDR3 runs to 13 residues. V was shortened by 5 bases and J by 3 bases, with 11 bases between the two germline ends. Germline lookup yields CDR1 LNHNV and CDR2 YYDKDF (reference sequence). The CDR3 reads CATSLEFGYEQYF. The CDR3 coding sequence is TGTGCCACCAGCCTAGAATTTGGCTACGAGCAGTACTTC.

The V and J genes are TRBV23-1 and TRBJ2-5; 7 nucleotides line up with TRBD2. TRBV23-1 is reported as an ORF; its role is uncertain. The V segment lost 2 bases and the J segment 2 bases; nucleotides outside the gene matches: 11. The CDR3 is 17 residues long. CDR3 coding DNA: TGCGCCAGCAGTCAAATCCCTATCTGGGAGGGGCAAGAGACCCAGTACTTC. This gives the protein CASSQIPIWEGQETQYF.

V usage is TRBV19 and J usage is TRBJ1-2; 8 bases are a match to TRBD1. Germline loops: CDR1 LNHDA, CDR2 SQIVND (reference sequence). The CDR3 totals 15 residues. Trimming at V came to 6 bases and at J to 2 bases, leaving 8 bases not matched to a gene. The CDR3 spells CASRGWTGKNYGYTF. CDR3 nucleotides: TGTGCCAGTAGGGGTTGGACAGGGAAAAACTATGGCTACACCTTC. The full variable domain, completed using reference TRBV19 and TRBJ1-2, is DGGITQSPKYLFRKEGQNVTLSCEQNLNHDAMYWYRQDPGQGLRLIYYSQIVNDFQKGDIAEGYSVSREKKESFPLTVTSAQKNPTAFYLCASRGWTGKNYGYTFGSGTRLTVV.

The chain links TRBV18 to TRBJ2-7; TRBD1 might be the D (6 bases). Germline CDR1 and CDR2: KGHSH and LQKENI. V lost 3 bases to trimming and J lost 3 bases, with 9 bases between them. The CDR3 is 13 residues long. The CDR3 reads CASSPLDSYEQYF. DNA of the CDR3: TGTGCCAGCTCACCCCTGGACAGCTACGAGCAGTACTTC.

CDR3 coding DNA: TGTGCCAGCAGCCCGGGACTAGCGGGAGCGGGGCAGTACTTC. Translation gives CASSPGLAGAGQYF. V and J are TRBV7-2 and TRBJ2-7, with 14 positions matching TRBD2. The ends lost 5 bases at V and 9 bases at J; junction bases unmatched: 6. Germline V gene data show CDR1 as SGHTA and CDR2 as FQGNSA. There are 14 residues in the CDR3.

This chain connects TRBV29-1 to TRBJ2-1; 7 bases are a match to TRBD1. The CDR3 consists of 14 residues. Germline V CDR1 and CDR2: SQVTM, ANQGSEA. With V trimmed by 3 bases and J by 5 bases, 7 bases remained unmatched. The CDR3 bases are TGCAGCGTTGACAGGGTGACAGGGAACAATGAGCAGTTCTTC. Its translation is CSVDRVTGNNEQFF.

This sequence joins TRBV7-9 and TRBJ2-7, with 7 bases identical to TRBD2. Per the germline V gene, CDR1 is SEHNR and CDR2 is FQNEAQ (reference sequence). The CDR3 consists of 16 residues. V shed 5 bases, J shed 0 bases, and the junction held 10 bases outside the gene matches. The CDR3 bases are TGTGCCAGCAGCCAACTTGGGGCTAGCGGCTCCTACGAGCAGTACTTC. It translates to CASSQLGASGSYEQYF.

V is TRBV19 and J is TRBJ1-1; D uncertain. The germline V gene has CDR1 LNHDA and CDR2 SQIVND (reference sequence). The CDR3 is 13 residues long. With 6 bases removed from V and 1 base from J, the gap between germline ends came to 9 bases. CDR3 protein: CASRKAGNTEAFF. In nucleotides, the CDR3 is TGTGCCAGTAGGAAGGCAGGGAACACTGAAGCTTTCTTT.

The chain uses TRBV6-4 and TRBJ2-7, with D unclear. This CDR3 comprises 16 residues. The germline V gene has CDR1 MRHNA and CDR2 SNTAGT. Trimming took off 0 bases at V and 0 bases at J, with 12 bases between the two ends. The CDR3 coding sequence is TGTGCCAGCAGTGACTCGCTTAGCAGAAGCTCCTACGAGCAGTACTTC. Protein sequence: CASSDSLSRSSYEQYF.

The chain recombines TRBV5-1 with TRBJ2-1; 9 bases line up with TRBD2. This CDR3 region has 14 residues. V trimming: 1 base; J trimming: 7 bases; junction bases outside the gene matches: 3. Germline loops: CDR1 SGHRS, CDR2 YFSETQ. The chain's CDR3 is CASSLLAGPNEQFF. Written as DNA, the CDR3 is TGCGCCAGCAGCTTGCTAGCGGGACCTAATGAGCAGTTCTTC.

The CDR3 protein is CASSVGGLETQYF. CDR3 sequence (DNA): TGTGCCAGCAGCGTCGGAGGGCTAGAGACCCAGTACTTC. The V gene is TRBV7-3, the J gene TRBJ2-5; TRBD2 might be the D (6 bases). V dropped 5 bases and J dropped 4 bases, with 11 bases sitting between them. Germline CDR1 and CDR2: SGHTA and FQGTGA. The CDR3 runs 13 residues.

The rearrangement uses TRBV27 and TRBJ2-5; 10 bases map to TRBD1. The CDR3 contains 14 residues. CDR1 is MNHEY, CDR2 SMNVEV, per germline (reference sequence). V was pared by 3 bases and J by 11 bases, with 9 bases of the junction left unmatched. The CDR3 loop reads CASSFGQGVGEQYF. In DNA, the CDR3 is TGTGCCAGCAGTTTCGGACAGGGGGTCGGTGAGCAGTACTTC.

The chain employs TRBV29-1 and TRBJ2-3, with 8 positions matching TRBD1. J was trimmed by 6 bases and V by 2 bases; bases with no gene match: 10. This CDR3 region has 15 residues. The V gene's germline CDR1 is SQVTM and CDR2 ANQGSEA. The CDR3 loop is CSVEKDRALYDTQYF. CDR3 sequence (DNA): TGCAGCGTTGAAAAGGACAGGGCTTTATACGATACGCAGTATTTT.

This clone was counted once. This chain uses TRBV19 with TRBJ2-1; D call uncertain. Trimming took 5 bases from V and 0 from J, leaving 8 bases between them. This CDR3 has 14 residues. The germline V gene has CDR1 LNHDA and CDR2 SQIVND (reference sequence). The CDR3 DNA reads TGTGCCAGTAGTTTAGCTTTCTCCTACAATGAGCAGTTCTTC. Translating gives CASSLAFSYNEQFF.